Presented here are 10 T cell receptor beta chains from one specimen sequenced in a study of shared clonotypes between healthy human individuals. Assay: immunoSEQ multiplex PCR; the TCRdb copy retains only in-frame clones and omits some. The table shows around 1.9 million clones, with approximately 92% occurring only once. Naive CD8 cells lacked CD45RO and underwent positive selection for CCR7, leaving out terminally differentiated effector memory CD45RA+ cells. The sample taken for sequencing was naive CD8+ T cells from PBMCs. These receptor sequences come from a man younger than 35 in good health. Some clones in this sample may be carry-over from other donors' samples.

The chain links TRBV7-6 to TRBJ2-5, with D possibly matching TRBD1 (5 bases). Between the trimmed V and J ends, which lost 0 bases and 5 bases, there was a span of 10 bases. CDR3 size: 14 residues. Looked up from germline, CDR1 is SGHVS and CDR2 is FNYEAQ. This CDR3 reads CASSLAGVGETQYF. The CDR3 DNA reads TGTGCCAGCAGCTTAGCAGGGGTAGGCGAGACCCAGTACTTC.

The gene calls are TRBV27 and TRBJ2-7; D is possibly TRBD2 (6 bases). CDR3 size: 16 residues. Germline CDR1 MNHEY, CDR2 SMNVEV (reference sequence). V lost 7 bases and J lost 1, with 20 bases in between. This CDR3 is CASTSHSRGVSYEQYF. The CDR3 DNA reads TGTGCCAGCACTAGCCACTCGCGGGGTGTTTCCTACGAGCAGTACTTC.

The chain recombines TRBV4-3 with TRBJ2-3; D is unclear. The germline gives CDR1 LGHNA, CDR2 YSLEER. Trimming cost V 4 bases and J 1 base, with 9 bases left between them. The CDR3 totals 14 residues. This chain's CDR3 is CASSPTIRTDTQYF. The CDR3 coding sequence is TGCGCCAGCAGCCCTACCATCCGCACAGATACGCAGTATTTT.

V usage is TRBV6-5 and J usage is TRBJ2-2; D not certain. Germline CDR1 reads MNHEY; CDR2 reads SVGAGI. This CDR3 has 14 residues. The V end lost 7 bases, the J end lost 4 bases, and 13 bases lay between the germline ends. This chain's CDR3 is CASTGQPGTGELFF. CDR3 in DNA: TGTGCCAGCACGGGTCAGCCGGGCACCGGGGAGCTGTTTTTT.

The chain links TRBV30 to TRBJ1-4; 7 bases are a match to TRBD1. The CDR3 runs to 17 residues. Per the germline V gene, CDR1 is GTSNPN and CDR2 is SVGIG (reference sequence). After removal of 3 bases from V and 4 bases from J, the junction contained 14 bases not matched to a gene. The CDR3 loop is CAWRGTGDATLNEKLFF. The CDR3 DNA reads TGTGCCTGGAGGGGAACAGGGGATGCGACGCTTAATGAAAAACTGTTTTTT.

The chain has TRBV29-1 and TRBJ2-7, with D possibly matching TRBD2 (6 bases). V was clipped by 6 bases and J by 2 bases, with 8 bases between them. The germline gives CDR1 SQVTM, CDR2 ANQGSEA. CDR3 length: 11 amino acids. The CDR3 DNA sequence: TGCAGCGTGACTAGGACCTACGAGCAGTACTTC. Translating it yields CSVTRTYEQYF.

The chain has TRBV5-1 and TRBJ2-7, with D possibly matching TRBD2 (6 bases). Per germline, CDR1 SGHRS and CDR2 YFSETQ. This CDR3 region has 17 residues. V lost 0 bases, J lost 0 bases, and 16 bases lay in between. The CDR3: CASSLGSVGGTSYEQYF. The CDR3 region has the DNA TGCGCCAGCAGCTTGGGTTCTGTCGGCGGGACCTCCTACGAGCAGTACTTC.

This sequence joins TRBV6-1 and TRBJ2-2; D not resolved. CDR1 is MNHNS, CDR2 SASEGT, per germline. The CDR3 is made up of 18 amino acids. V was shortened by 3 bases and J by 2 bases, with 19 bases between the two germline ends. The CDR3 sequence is CASSELAGRTFNTGELFF. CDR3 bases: TGTGCCAGCAGTGAGCTTGCAGGACGAACTTTTAACACCGGGGAGCTGTTTTTT.

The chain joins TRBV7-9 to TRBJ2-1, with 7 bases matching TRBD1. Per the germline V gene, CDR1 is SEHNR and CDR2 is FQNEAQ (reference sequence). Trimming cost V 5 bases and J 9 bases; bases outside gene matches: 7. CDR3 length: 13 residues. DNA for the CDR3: TGTGCCAGCAGCGACAGCAACAGGGGTGAGCAGTTCTTC. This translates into CASSDSNRGEQFF.

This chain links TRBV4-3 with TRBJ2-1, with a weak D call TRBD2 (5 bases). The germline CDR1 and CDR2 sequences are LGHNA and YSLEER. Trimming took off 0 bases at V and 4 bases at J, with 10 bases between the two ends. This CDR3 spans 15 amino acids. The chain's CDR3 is CASSQDRGLYNEQFF. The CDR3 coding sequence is TGCGCCAGCAGCCAAGATCGTGGACTTTACAATGAGCAGTTCTTC.